These 4 T cell receptor beta chains were all obtained from the same sample, sequenced in a study of CD8 T cells in ankylosing spondylitis. Study-level findings and limits: A TCR beta motif of roughly eight highly homologous variants seemed to mark ankylosing spondylitis blood.

MiXCR, applied by TCRdb to the 5' RACE reads, yields one record per CDR3 protein. The table includes fewer than 450,000 distinct CDR3 sequences, approximately 17% detected once. The antigens of these receptors remain unknown. Sequencing was performed on blood, either unsorted or a sorted T cell fraction (not recorded which). The receptors come from a male donor with ankylosing spondylitis.

This clonotype was found a few times. The chain combines TRBV2 with TRBJ1-5; D is undetermined. From germline, CDR1 is SNHLY and CDR2 FYNNEI. V shed 6 bases and J shed 2 bases, with 8 bases lying between them. This CDR3 comprises 13 residues. CDR3 protein: CASRIMGNQPQHF. For the CDR3, the DNA is TGTGCCAGCAGAATCATGGGCAATCAGCCCCAGCATTTT.

The chain links TRBV6-6 to TRBJ2-1, with D possibly being TRBD1 or TRBD2 (7 bases each). The V gene lost 10 bases and the J gene lost 6 bases, with 16 bases spanning the gap. The CDR3 totals 13 residues. Germline loops: CDR1 MNHNY, CDR2 SVGAGI (reference sequence). Written as DNA, the CDR3 is TGTGCCACAGCGGGACAGATTTCCAATGAGCAGTTCTTC. Its protein product is CATAGQISNEQFF.

In its sample, this clonotype was seen many times. The chain combines TRBV27 with TRBJ1-6; 7 bases fit TRBD1. Germline CDR1 MNHEY, CDR2 SMNVEV (reference sequence). The CDR3 runs to 15 residues. J lost 2 bases, V lost 5 bases, and 3 bases had no gene match. The CDR3 is CASSLQGAYNSPLHF. The CDR3 DNA reads TGTGCCAGCAGTCTCCAGGGGGCCTATAATTCACCCCTCCACTTT.

V is TRBV12-3 or TRBV12-4 and J is TRBJ2-6, with 9 bases that match TRBD1. The CDR3 covers 18 residues. The ends lost 1 base at V and 2 bases at J; junction bases unmatched: 6. CDR3 in amino acids: CASSLGGQGGTGANVLTF. DNA of the CDR3: TGTGCCAGCAGTTTAGGGGGACAGGGAGGAACTGGGGCCAACGTCCTGACTTTC.